This T cell receptor (beta chain) stems from a study of T cell responses to AZD1222 COVID-19 vaccine. Study-wide context: Samples with a second dose at about 4 or about 12 weeks were pooled together. Whole-study results and caveats: Unmutated variant regions reportedly attract nearly half of all spike-specific TCRs. Baseline seropositives among AZD1222 recipients totaled only five to seven. Donor demographics were predominantly white British with a female majority; clonal diversity may be underestimated.

The repertoire was sequenced with immunoSEQ multiplex PCR; TCRdb's copy has only in-frame clones and lacks some. The table shows around 130,000 clones, with approximately 85% occurring only once. Germline V CDR1 and CDR2: SGHAT, FQNNGV. The CDR3 runs 13 residues. With 7 bases removed from V and 8 bases from J, the gap between germline ends came to 14 bases. Details on this clone: Its antigen is undetermined.

Sequenced material: peripheral blood, taken on day 0 of AZD1222 vaccination. This chain connects TRBV11-2 to TRBJ2-2; D perhaps matches TRBD1 (6 bases). This receptor was taken from an adult in good health. The CDR3 coding sequence is TGTGCCAGCATAACAGGGCGGGTGGGGGAGCTGTTTTTT. Its protein is CASITGRVGELFF.